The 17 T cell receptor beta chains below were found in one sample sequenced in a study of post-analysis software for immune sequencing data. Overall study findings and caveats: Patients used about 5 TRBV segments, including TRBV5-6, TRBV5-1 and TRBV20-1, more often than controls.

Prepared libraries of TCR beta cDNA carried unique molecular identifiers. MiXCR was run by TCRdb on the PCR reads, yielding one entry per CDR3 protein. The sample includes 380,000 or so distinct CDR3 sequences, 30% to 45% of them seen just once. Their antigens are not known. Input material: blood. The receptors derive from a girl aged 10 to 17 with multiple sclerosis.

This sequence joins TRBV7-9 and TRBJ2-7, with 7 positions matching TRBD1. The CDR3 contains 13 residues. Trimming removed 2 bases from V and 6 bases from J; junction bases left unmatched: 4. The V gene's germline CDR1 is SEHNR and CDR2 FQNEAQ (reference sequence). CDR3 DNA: TGTGCCAGCAGCTTAAAGGGGGCGATCGAGCAGTACTTC. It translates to CASSLKGAIEQYF.

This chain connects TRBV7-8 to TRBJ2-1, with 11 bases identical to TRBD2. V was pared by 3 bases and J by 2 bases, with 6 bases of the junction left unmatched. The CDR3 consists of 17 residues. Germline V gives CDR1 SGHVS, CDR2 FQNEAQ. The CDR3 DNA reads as TGTGCCAGCAGCTTTAGGTTAGCGGGGGGGCCCTACAATGAGCAGTTCTTC. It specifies CASSFRLAGGPYNEQFF.

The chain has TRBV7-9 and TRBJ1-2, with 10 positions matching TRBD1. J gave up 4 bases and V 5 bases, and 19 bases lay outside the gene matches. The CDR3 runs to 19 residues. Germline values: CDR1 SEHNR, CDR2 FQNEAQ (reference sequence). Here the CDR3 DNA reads TGTGCCAGCAGCCTATTGACCCGGGACAGGGGAACCCTTGGCTATGGCTACACCTTC. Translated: CASSLLTRDRGTLGYGYTF.

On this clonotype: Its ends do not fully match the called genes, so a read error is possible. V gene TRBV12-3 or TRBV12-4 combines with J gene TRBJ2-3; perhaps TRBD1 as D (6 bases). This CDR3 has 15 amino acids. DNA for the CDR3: TGTGCCAGCAGTCCGAGGACAGTGAGTGCAGATATGCAGTATTTT. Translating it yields CASSPRTVSADMQYF.

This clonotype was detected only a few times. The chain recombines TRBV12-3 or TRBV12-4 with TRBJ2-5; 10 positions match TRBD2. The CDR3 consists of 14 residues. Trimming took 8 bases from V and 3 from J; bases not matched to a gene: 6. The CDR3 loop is CASSGSGGEETQYF. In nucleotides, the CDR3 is TGTGCCAGCTCCGGAAGCGGGGGGGAAGAGACCCAGTACTTC.

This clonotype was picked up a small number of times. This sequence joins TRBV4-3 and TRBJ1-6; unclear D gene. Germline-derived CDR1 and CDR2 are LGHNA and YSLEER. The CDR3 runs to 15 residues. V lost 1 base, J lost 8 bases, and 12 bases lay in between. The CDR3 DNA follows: TGCGCCAGCAGCCAAGTGCGCGACACATATTCACCCCTCCACTTT. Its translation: CASSQVRDTYSPLHF.

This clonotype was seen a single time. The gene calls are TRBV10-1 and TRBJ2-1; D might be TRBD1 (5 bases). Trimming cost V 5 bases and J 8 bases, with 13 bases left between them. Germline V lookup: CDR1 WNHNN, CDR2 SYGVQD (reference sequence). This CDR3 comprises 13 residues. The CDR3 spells CASSQGLSHEQFF. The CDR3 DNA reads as TGCGCCAGCAGTCAGGGTTTAAGCCATGAGCAGTTCTTC.

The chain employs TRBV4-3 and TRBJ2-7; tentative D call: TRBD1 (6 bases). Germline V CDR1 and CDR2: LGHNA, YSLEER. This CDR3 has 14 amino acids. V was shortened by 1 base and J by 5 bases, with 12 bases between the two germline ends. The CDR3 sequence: CASSQGGKGDEQYF. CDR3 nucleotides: TGCGCCAGCAGCCAAGGGGGTAAGGGGGACGAGCAGTACTTC.

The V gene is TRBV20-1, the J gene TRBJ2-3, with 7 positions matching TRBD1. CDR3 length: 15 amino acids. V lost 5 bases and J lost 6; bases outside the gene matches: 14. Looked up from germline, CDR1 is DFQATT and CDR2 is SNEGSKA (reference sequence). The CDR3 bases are TGCAGTGCTCTTTCCGGACAGGAGGCTGGGGATACGCAGTATTTT. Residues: CSALSGQEAGDTQYF.

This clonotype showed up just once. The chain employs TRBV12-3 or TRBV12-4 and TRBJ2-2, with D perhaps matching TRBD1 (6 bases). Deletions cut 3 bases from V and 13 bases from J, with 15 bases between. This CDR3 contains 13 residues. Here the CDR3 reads CASSFTGPLRLFF. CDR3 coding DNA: TGTGCCAGCAGTTTTACAGGGCCCTTAAGGCTGTTTTTT.

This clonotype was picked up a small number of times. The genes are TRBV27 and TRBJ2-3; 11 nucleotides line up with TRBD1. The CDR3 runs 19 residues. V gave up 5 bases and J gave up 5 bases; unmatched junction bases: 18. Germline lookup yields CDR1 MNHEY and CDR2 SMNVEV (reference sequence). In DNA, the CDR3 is TGTGCCAGCAGTCCAGCCGTACCCCGGACAGGGGGCTTGAGAGATACGCAGTATTTT. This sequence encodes CASSPAVPRTGGLRDTQYF.

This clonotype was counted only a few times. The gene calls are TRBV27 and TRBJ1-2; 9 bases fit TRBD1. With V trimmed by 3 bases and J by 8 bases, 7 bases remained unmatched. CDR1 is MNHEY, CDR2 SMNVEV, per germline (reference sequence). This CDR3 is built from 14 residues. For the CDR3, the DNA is TGTGCCAGCAGTTTGGGATTGACAGGGGGAGGCTACACCTTC. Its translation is CASSLGLTGGGYTF.

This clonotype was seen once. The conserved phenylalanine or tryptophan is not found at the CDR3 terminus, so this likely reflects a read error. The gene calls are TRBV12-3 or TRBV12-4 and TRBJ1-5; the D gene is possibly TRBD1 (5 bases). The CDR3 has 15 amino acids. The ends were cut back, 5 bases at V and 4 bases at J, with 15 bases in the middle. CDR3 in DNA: TGTGCCAGCAGTCCAGGGACCGTTAGAAATCAGCCCCAGCATGTT. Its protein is CASSPGTVRNQPQHV.

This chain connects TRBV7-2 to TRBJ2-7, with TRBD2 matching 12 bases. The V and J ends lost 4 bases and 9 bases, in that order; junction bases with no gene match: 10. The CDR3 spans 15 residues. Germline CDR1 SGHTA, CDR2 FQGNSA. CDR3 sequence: CASSSLAGGDLGQYF. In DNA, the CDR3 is TGTGCCAGCAGCTCCCTAGCGGGGGGGGATCTGGGGCAGTACTTC. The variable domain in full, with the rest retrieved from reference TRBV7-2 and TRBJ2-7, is GAGVSQSPSNKVTEKGKDVELRCDPISGHTALYWYRQSLGQGLEFLIYFQGNSAPDKSGLPSDRFSAERTGGSVSTLTIQRTQQEDSAVYLCASSSLAGGDLGQYFGPGTRLTVT.

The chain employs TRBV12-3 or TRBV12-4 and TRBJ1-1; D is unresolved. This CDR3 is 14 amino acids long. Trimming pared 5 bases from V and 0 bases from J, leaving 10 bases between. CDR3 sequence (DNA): TGTGCCAGCAGTGTCACTGGACTGAACACTGAAGCTTTCTTT. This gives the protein CASSVTGLNTEAFF.

In DNA, the CDR3 is TGTGCCAGCAGCCTTGGGTTCAGGGACGAGCAGTACTTC. Residues: CASSLGFRDEQYF. The rearrangement uses TRBV7-6 and TRBJ2-5, with a possible D match to TRBD1 (5 bases). The DNA end favors TRBJ2-7, so the J call may be wrong. CDR3 size: 13 residues. Germline CDR1 reads SGHVS; CDR2 reads FNYEAQ.

Written as DNA, the CDR3 is TGTGCCAGCAGTCCAGGTGGGCTAGCGGGGGTTGCGAACACCGGGGAGCTGTTTTTT. It is translated as CASSPGGLAGVANTGELFF. This sequence joins TRBV12-3 or TRBV12-4 and TRBJ2-2; TRBD2 aligns across 10 bases. J was trimmed by 0 bases and V by 5 bases; bases with no gene match: 12. This CDR3 has 19 amino acids.